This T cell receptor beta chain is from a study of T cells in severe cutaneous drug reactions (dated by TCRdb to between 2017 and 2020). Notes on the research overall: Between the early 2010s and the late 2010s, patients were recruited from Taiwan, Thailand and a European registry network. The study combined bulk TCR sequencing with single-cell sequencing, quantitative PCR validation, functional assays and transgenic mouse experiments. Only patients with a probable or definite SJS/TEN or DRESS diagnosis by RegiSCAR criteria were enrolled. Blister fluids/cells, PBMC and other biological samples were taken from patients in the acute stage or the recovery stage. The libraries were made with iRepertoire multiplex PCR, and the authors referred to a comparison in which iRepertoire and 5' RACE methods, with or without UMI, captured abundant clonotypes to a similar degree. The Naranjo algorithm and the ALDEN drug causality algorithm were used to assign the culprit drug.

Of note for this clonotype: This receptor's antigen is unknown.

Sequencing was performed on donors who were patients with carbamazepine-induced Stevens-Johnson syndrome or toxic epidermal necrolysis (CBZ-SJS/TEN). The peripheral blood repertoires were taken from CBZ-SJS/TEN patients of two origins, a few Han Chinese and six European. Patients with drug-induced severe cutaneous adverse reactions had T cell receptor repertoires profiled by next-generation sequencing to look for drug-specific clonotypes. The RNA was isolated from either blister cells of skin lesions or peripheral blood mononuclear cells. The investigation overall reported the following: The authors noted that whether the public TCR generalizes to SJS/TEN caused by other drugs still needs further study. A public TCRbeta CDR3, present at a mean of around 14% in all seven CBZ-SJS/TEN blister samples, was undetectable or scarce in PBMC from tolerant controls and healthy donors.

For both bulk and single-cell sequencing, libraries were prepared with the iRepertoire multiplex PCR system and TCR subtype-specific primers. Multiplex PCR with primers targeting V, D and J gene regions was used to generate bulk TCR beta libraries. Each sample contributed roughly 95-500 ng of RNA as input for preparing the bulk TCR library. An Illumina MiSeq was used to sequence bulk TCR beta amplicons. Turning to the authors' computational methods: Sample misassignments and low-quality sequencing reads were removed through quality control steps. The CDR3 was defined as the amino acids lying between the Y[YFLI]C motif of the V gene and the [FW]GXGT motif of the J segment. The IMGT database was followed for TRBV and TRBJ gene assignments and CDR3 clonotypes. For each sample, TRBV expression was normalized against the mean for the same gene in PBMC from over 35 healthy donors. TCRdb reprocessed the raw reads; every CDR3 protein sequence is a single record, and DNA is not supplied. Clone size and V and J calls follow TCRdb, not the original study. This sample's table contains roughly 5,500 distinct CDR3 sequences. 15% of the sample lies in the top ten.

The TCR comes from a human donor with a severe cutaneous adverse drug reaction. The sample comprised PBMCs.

The CDR3: CATSDLLGNGYTF. Recombination joined TRBV24-1 with TRBJ1-2. CDR1 and CDR2, per the germline V gene, are KGHDR and SFDVKD. Including the terminal cysteine and phenylalanine, the CDR3 comprises 13 residues. The DNA is not on file.